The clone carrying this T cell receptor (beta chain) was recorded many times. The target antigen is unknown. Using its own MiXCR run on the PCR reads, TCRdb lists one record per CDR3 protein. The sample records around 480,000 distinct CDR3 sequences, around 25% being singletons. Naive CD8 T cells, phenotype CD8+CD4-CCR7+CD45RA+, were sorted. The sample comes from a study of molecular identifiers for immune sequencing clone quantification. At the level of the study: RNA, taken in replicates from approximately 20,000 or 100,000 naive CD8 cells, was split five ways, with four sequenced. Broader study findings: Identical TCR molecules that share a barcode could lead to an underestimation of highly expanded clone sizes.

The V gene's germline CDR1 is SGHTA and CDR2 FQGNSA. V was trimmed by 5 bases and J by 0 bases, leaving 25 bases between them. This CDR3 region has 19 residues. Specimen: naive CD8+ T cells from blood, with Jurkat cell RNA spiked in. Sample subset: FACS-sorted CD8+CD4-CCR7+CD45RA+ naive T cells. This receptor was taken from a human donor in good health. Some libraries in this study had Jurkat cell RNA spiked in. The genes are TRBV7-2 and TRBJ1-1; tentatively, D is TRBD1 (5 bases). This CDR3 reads CASSPRLGARALMNTEAFF. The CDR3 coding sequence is TGTGCCAGCAGCCCGCGCCTTGGGGCTAGGGCCCTTATGAACACTGAAGCTTTCTTT.